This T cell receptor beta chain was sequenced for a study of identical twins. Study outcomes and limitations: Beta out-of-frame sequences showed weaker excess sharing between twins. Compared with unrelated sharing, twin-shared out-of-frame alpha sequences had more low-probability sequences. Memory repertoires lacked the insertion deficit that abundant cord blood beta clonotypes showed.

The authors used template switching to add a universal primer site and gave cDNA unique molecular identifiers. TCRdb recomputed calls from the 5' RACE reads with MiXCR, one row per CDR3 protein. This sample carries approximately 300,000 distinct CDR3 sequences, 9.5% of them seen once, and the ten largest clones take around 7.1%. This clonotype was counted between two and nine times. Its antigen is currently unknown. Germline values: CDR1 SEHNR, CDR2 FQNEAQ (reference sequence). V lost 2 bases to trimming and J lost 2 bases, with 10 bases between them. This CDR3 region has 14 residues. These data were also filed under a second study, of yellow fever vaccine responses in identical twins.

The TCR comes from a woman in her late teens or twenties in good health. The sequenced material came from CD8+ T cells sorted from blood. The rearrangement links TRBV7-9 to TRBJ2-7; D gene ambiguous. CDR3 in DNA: TGTGCCAGCAGCTTACCATCCGATCCCTACGAGCAGTACTTC. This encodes CASSLPSDPYEQYF.